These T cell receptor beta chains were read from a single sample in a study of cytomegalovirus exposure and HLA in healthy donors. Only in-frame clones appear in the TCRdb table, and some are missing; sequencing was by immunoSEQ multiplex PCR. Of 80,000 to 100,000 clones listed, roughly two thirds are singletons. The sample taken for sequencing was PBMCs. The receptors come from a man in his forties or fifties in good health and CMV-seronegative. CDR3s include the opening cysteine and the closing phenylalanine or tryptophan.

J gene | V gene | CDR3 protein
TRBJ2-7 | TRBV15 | CATSRGGRYEQYF
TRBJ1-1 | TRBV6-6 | CASILSPTGTEAFF
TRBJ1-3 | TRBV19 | CASSTQQGAGNTIYF
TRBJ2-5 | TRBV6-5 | CASRPLAGGQETQYF
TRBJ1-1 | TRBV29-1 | CSVEYIRNTEAFF
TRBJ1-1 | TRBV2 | CASEQGAEAFF
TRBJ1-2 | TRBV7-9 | CASSLGGGRRGYTF
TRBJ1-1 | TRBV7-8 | CASSSDRENTEAFF
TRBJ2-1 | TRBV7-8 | CASSFGAGFGEQFF
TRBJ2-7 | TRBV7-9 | CASSWMTGAEQYF
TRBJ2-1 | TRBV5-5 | CASSLLVNEQFF
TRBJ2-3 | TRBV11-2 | CASSLGSADTQYF
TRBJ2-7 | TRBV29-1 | CSVGQRGAYEQYF
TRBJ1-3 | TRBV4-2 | CASSRETGSGNTIYF
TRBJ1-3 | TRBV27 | CASSAQGPHSGNTIYF
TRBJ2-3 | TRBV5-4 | CASSSRTSVTTDTQYF
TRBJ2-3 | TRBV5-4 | CASLLKGGAPDTQYF
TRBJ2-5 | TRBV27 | CASSLVVEETQYF
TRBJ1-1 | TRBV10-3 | CATSGGNTEAFF
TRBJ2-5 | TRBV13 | CASSLGTLAGGLETQYF
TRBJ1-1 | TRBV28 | CASSLMGQTFEAFF
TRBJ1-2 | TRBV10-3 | CAISESLLREYGYTF
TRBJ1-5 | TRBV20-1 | CSALDQPQHF
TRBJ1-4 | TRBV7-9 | CASSLARGFAEKLFF
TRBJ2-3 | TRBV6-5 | CASSLGHTDTQYF
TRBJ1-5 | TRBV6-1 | CASSEWGGWGNQPQHF
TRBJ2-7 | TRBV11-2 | CASSLRQGYEQYF
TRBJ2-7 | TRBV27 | CASKKAGIYEQYF
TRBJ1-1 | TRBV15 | CATSVDGHRTEAFF
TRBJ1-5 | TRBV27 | CASSLGTGYNQPQHF
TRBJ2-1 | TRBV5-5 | CASSPRDRGDTEQFF
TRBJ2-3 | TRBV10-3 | CAISDPPGLEADTQYF
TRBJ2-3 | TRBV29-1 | CSVRGGRAPDTQYF
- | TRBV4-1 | CASSPDREAGNTIYF
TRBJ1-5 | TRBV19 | CASSMPGGFGNQPQHF
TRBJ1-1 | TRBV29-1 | CSVVRQLNTEAFF
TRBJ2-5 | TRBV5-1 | CASSLTGFEETQYF
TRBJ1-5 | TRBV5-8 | CASSTGLNQPQHF
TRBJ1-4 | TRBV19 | CASSSEYYNEKLFF
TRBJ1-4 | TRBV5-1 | CASSPQGFNEKLFF
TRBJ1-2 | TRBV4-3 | CASSQDHLLGYTF
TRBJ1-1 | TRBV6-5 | CASSYARTGHTEAFF
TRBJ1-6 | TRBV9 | CASSVDRGPPLHF
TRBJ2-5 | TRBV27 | CASSPVEGSETQYF
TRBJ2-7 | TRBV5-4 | CASSLAGGWDEQYF
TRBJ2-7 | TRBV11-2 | CASSRDYFYEQYF
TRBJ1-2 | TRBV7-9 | CASSLVQMVGYTF
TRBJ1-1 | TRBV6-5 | CASSQGSDFEAFF
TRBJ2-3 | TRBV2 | CASLNRVAGAGDTQYF
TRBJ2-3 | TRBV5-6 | CASSAGTPDTQYF
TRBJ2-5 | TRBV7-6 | CASSSLPGQGGQETQYF
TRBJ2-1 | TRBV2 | CASRPGQGANNEQFF
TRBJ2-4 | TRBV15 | CATSRDRLAKNIQYF
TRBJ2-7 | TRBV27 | CASSPRTGRTGSYEQYF
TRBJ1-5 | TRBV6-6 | CASSFTQGNSNQPQHF
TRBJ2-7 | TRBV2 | CASSSPYEQYF
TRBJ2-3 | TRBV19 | CASSIAPLAGPNAPQYF
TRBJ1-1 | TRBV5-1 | CASTKTGENTEAFF
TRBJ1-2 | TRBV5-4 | CASVPFDRVDGYTF
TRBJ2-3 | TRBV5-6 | CASSSIAEDTQYF